Shown below are 10 T cell receptor beta chains from a single sample sequenced in a study of blood T cell repertoires in COVID-19. This table comes from immunoSEQ multiplex PCR, and its TCRdb copy is limited to in-frame clones, with some not included. The sample yields some 90,000 clones, nearly 90% seen once. Sequenced material: peripheral blood. Receptors originate from a woman older than 75 with active or convalescent COVID-19.

The chain employs TRBV28 and TRBJ2-5; 11 positions match TRBD2. The junction had 11 bases not matched to a gene; V was cut back by 6 bases and J by 5 bases. CDR3 length: 16 residues. The germline V gene has CDR1 MDHEN and CDR2 SYDVKM. The CDR3 here is CASSRTSGSGTETQYF. In DNA form, the CDR3 reads TGTGCCAGCAGCCGGACTAGCGGGTCCGGGACGGAGACCCAGTACTTC.

This chain joins TRBV27 and TRBJ2-1, with 11 bases lining up with TRBD2. V was clipped by 2 bases and J by 4 bases; unmatched bases: 10. Germline CDR1 is MNHEY and CDR2 is SMNVEV (reference sequence). The length of the CDR3 is 18 residues. The CDR3 spells CASSLVGTSGGQYNEQFF. The CDR3 nucleotides are TGTGCCAGCAGTTTAGTGGGGACTAGCGGAGGGCAATACAATGAGCAGTTCTTC.

This chain uses TRBV4-1 with TRBJ1-3, with D hard to call. Trimming left V 3 bases short and J 0 bases short, with 6 bases between. The CDR3 spans 14 residues. The germline gives CDR1 MGHRA, CDR2 YSYEKL. The CDR3 sequence: CASSQTSSGNTIYF. CDR3 sequence (DNA): TGCGCCAGCAGCCAGACAAGCTCTGGAAACACCATATATTTT.

The chain recombines TRBV6-4 with TRBJ2-1; 11 nucleotides agree with TRBD2. The CDR3 spans 17 residues. Germline CDR1 reads MRHNA; CDR2 reads SNTAGT. V was pared by 0 bases and J by 4 bases, with 5 bases of the junction left unmatched. As DNA, the CDR3 is TGTGCCAGCAGTGACTCGATCGGGACTAGCGGTTACAATGAGCAGTTCTTC. It is translated as CASSDSIGTSGYNEQFF.

V usage is TRBV19 and J usage is TRBJ2-1; D unclear. The germline gives CDR1 LNHDA, CDR2 SQIVND (reference sequence). The CDR3 consists of 14 residues. V was clipped by 5 bases and J by 0 bases, with 8 bases between them. CDR3 nucleotides: TGTGCCAGTAGTGGGCCAATCTCCTACAATGAGCAGTTCTTC. Translating it yields CASSGPISYNEQFF.

The chain combines TRBV5-6 with TRBJ2-7; TRBD2 aligns across 9 bases. The CDR3 loop spans 19 amino acids. Germline CDR1 and CDR2: SGHDT and YYEEEE. The V gene end was trimmed by 3 bases and the J gene end by 2 bases; junction bases not matched to a gene: 18. This CDR3 reads CASSSRLVIAGVRPYEQYF. CDR3 nucleotide sequence: TGTGCCAGCAGCTCCCGTTTAGTGATAGCGGGAGTTCGGCCCTACGAGCAGTACTTC.

This clone was picked up one time. CDR3: CASSTDRGLGETQYF. CDR3 coding DNA: TGTGCCAGTAGTACAGACAGGGGGCTGGGAGAGACCCAGTACTTC. V usage is TRBV19 and J usage is TRBJ2-5; TRBD1 matches at 10 bases. The length of the CDR3 is 15 residues. Per germline, CDR1 LNHDA and CDR2 SQIVND (reference sequence). Germline trimming cut 4 bases from V and 4 bases from J; bases unmatched to any gene: 6.

V is TRBV5-6 and J is TRBJ1-2, with 7 bases that match TRBD1. V shed 4 bases and J 3 bases; nucleotides not matched to a gene: 6. The germline CDR1 and CDR2 sequences are SGHDT and YYEEEE. CDR3 size: 14 residues. The CDR3, as DNA: TGTGCCAGCAGCCCCGACAGGGACTACTATGGCTACACCTTC. Encoded protein: CASSPDRDYYGYTF.

The rearrangement links TRBV19 to TRBJ1-2; 8 nucleotides match TRBD1. J was trimmed by 6 bases and V by 6 bases; bases with no gene match: 12. Looked up from germline, CDR1 is LNHDA and CDR2 is SQIVND (reference sequence). The CDR3 consists of 15 residues. CDR3 coding DNA: TGTGCCAGTAGCGGACAGGGAGTAAGGAGTAATGGCTACACCTTC. This encodes CASSGQGVRSNGYTF.

This clone has only a few counts. V usage is TRBV27 and J usage is TRBJ1-4; the match to TRBD1 covers 7 bases. Germline V lookup: CDR1 MNHEY, CDR2 SMNVEV (reference sequence). The V segment lost 5 bases and the J segment 6 bases; nucleotides outside the gene matches: 3. The CDR3 runs 13 residues. The CDR3 bases are TGTGCCAGCAGTGGGACAGACCATGAAAAACTGTTTTTT. Amino acids: CASSGTDHEKLFF.